This T cell receptor beta chain was obtained from a study of T cell changes during pregnancy in multiple sclerosis. Produced via immunoSEQ multiplex PCR; TCRdb's table is partial and in-frame only. The sample lists 85,000 to 130,000 clones, 90% to 95% occurring once. CDR3 size: 15 residues. The germline V gene encodes CDR1 SQVTM and CDR2 ANQGSEA. Trimming at V came to 6 bases and at J to 4 bases, leaving 8 bases not matched to a gene. The receptor's source is a female donor with multiple sclerosis, enrolled in a pregnancy study. The sequencing here drew on peripheral blood, taken before pregnancy. The chain carries TRBV29-1 and TRBJ2-1; 11 bases map to TRBD2. CDR3 amino acids: CSVDTSGSIYNEQFF. The CDR3 DNA is TGCAGCGTCGATACTAGCGGGAGCATATACAATGAGCAGTTCTTC.